This T cell receptor (beta chain) was captured in a study of OX40 agonist ivuxolimab in advanced cancers. In the study overall: Ivuxolimab is a fully human IgG2 antibody that activates OX40 (CD134).

The table came from immunoSEQ multiplex PCR; TCRdb's copy has only in-frame clones and leaves some out. The top ten clones hold less than 30% of a sample with 30,000 to 40,000 clones, over 85% of them seen once. The V gene lost 5 bases and the J gene lost 3 bases, with 9 bases spanning the gap. The CDR3 runs 13 residues. The germline V gene encodes CDR1 MNHEY and CDR2 SMNVEV (reference sequence). The chain links TRBV27 to TRBJ2-3; D remains ambiguous. The sequences come from CD4+ or CD8+ T cells sorted from blood, collected in a trial of the OX40 agonist ivuxolimab. This sequence was found in an adult with an advanced solid tumor such as melanoma, head and neck, liver or kidney cancer. CDR3 coding DNA: TGTGCCAGCAGTGTTACCGGGACAGATACGCAGTATTTT. Translating it yields CASSVTGTDTQYF.